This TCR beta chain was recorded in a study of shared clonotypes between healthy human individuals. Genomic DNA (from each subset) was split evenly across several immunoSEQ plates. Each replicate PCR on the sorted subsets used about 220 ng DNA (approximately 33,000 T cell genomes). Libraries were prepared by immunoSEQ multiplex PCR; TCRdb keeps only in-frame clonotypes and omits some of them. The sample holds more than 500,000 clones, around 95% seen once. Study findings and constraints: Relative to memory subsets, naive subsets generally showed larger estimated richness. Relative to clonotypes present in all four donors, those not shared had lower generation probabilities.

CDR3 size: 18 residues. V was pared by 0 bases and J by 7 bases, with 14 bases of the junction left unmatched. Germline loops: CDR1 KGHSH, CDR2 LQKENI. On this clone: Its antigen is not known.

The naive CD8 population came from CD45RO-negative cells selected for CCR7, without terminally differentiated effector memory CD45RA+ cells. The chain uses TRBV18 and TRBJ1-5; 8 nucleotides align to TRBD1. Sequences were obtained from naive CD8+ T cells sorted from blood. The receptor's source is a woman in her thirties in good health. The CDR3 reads CASSPPRQGRGARQPQHF. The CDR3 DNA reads TGTGCCAGCTCACCACCCCGACAGGGGCGCGGAGCGCGGCAGCCCCAGCATTTT. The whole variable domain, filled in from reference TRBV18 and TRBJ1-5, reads NAGVMQNPRHLVRRRGQEARLRCSPMKGHSHVYWYRQLPEEGLKFMVYLQKENIIDESGMPKERFSAEFPKEGPSILRIQQVVRGDSAAYFCASSPPRQGRGARQPQHFGDGTRLSIL.